This is a list of T cell receptor beta chains from one sample in a study of CD8+ T cells in alopecia areata. TCRdb's table, derived via immunoSEQ multiplex PCR, lists solely in-frame clones and lacks some. Among hundreds of thousands of clones, approximately 72% were seen once, and the ten largest hold around 1.3%. This specimen was CD4+ T cells sorted from blood, taken at week 44, from a patient treated with tofacitinib. All receptors come from a human donor with alopecia areata. Both conserved end residues are part of each CDR3. A D gene is named only where the DNA matches it firmly. Size values are once, few and many counts, or a class for expanded clones, and some rows have none.

J gene: TRBJ2-7; V gene: TRBV5-1; clone size: few; D gene: -; CDR3 DNA: TGCGCCAGCAGCCCTGGGACAAGGGGGTCCGAGCAGTACTTC; CDR3 protein: CASSPGTRGSEQYF
J gene: TRBJ1-5; V gene: TRBV4-1; clone size: -; D gene: -; CDR3 DNA: TGCGCCAGCAGCCACCCGGGGCAGAGCAATCAGCCCCAGCATTTT; CDR3 protein: CASSHPGQSNQPQHF
J gene: TRBJ2-5; V gene: TRBV11-3; clone size: few; D gene: TRBD2; CDR3 DNA: TGTGCCAGCAGCCTAGGGACTAGCGGCAGGGCCCAGTACTTC; CDR3 protein: CASSLGTSGRAQYF
J gene: TRBJ2-7; V gene: TRBV29-1; clone size: few; D gene: -; CDR3 DNA: TGCAGCGTTGTATCGGACCAGGACTACGAGCAGTACTTC; CDR3 protein: CSVVSDQDYEQYF
J gene: TRBJ1-5; V gene: TRBV7-2; clone size: few; D gene: -; CDR3 DNA: TGTGCCAGCAGCTTAGAGGTGGTATCGGGCAATCAGCCCCAGCATTTT; CDR3 protein: CASSLEVVSGNQPQHF
J gene: TRBJ2-4; V gene: TRBV18; clone size: few; D gene: TRBD1; CDR3 DNA: TGTGCCAGCTCACCCGGGAAGATACAGGGGTTCTCCAAAAACATTCAGTACTTC; CDR3 protein: CASSPGKIQGFSKNIQYF
J gene: TRBJ2-3; V gene: TRBV6-1; clone size: few; D gene: TRBD2; CDR3 DNA: TGTGCCAGCAGTGACGGAGCGGGGGGGCCTAATACGCAGTATTTT; CDR3 protein: CASSDGAGGPNTQYF
J gene: TRBJ2-2; V gene: TRBV11-2; clone size: -; D gene: -; CDR3 DNA: TGTGCCAGCAGCCGCGGGGGGACGACAGGGGCACCCACCGGGGAGCTGTTTTTT; CDR3 protein: CASSRGGTTGAPTGELFF
J gene: TRBJ2-7; V gene: TRBV11-2; clone size: -; D gene: TRBD1; CDR3 DNA: TGTGCCAGCAGTCCCGGGACAGAGATATCCTACGAGCAGTACTTC; CDR3 protein: CASSPGTEISYEQYF
J gene: TRBJ2-2; V gene: TRBV6-5; clone size: -; D gene: -; CDR3 DNA: TGTGCCAGCACAGCCGGGGACACCGGGGAGCTGTTTTTT; CDR3 protein: CASTAGDTGELFF
J gene: TRBJ1-1; V gene: TRBV29-1; clone size: few; D gene: -; CDR3 DNA: TGCAGCGTTGGCCAGGGAGGCACTGAAGCTTTCTTT; CDR3 protein: CSVGQGGTEAFF
J gene: TRBJ1-2; V gene: TRBV5-1; clone size: -; D gene: TRBD1; CDR3 DNA: TGCGCCAGCAGTTCTGGACAGGGGGACGGCTACACCTTC; CDR3 protein: CASSSGQGDGYTF
J gene: TRBJ1-1; V gene: TRBV27; clone size: -; D gene: -; CDR3 DNA: TGTGCCAGCAGTGCTCCGGGACACGGAGCGAACACTGAAGCTTTCTTT; CDR3 protein: CASSAPGHGANTEAFF
J gene: TRBJ2-3; V gene: TRBV9; clone size: few; D gene: -; CDR3 DNA: TGTGCCAGCAGCGATCGACCGGGGGCCCTCACAGATACGCAGTATTTT; CDR3 protein: CASSDRPGALTDTQYF
J gene: TRBJ1-2; V gene: TRBV6-1; clone size: -; D gene: -; CDR3 DNA: TGTGCCAGCAGATCCTCGGCGGGCTATGGCTACACCTTC; CDR3 protein: CASRSSAGYGYTF
J gene: TRBJ2-3; V gene: TRBV6-6; clone size: -; D gene: TRBD1; CDR3 DNA: TGTGCCAGCAGTGCATACAAGGACAGGTCCACAGATACGCAGTATTTT; CDR3 protein: CASSAYKDRSTDTQYF
J gene: TRBJ1-1; V gene: TRBV2; clone size: once; D gene: -; CDR3 DNA: TGTGCCAGCAGTGACAGTTGGCGTACTGAAGCTTTCTTT; CDR3 protein: CASSDSWRTEAFF
J gene: TRBJ1-6; V gene: TRBV7-2; clone size: -; D gene: TRBD1; CDR3 DNA: TGTGCCAGCGCTCGGACAGGTGTCGGTTCACCCCTCCACTTT; CDR3 protein: CASARTGVGSPLHF
J gene: TRBJ1-5; V gene: TRBV2; clone size: -; D gene: -; CDR3 DNA: TGTGCCAGCGGGGGGGACGGCAATCAGCCCCAGCATTTT; CDR3 protein: CASGGDGNQPQHF
J gene: TRBJ2-7; V gene: TRBV4-1; clone size: once; D gene: TRBD1; CDR3 DNA: TGCGCCAGCAGCCAAGAGTGGACAGGAGGTCGCGAGCAGTACTTC; CDR3 protein: CASSQEWTGGREQYF